The T cell receptor (beta chain) described here comes from a study of blood T cell repertoires in COVID-19. At the level of the study: Acute and convalescent COVID-19 specimens originated in the United States, Italy and Spain. From T cells, B-cell-depleted T cells, or PBMCs came the material, which was cDNA or gDNA.

CDR1 and CDR2 from the germline V gene are MNHEY and SMNVEV (reference sequence). V shed 2 bases, J shed 2 bases, and the junction held 8 bases outside the gene matches. This CDR3 is 16 amino acids long. In the source study's methods: Amplified reference gene primers provided the basis for estimating nucleated cell counts. Sequencing was performed with immunoSEQ multiplex PCR; in TCRdb, only in-frame clones are kept and a portion is missing. V, J and clone size are taken as reported in that table, and D and trimming were inferred from the DNA itself. The data show fewer than 150,000 clones, around 87% seen once.

V usage is TRBV27 and J usage is TRBJ1-2, with 7 bases aligning to TRBD1. The source material was peripheral blood. The TCR sequence derives from a woman in her fifties or sixties with acute or convalescent COVID-19. CDR3 region: CASSLTAGTANYGYTF. The CDR3 DNA reads TGTGCCAGCAGTTTAACTGCCGGGACAGCCAACTATGGCTACACCTTC.